These 25 T cell receptor beta chains originate from one sample sequenced in a study of T-cell memory formation after mild COVID-19. TCRdb processed the 5' RACE reads anew with MiXCR; each CDR3 protein has one entry. Found here are a few hundred thousand distinct CDR3 sequences, less than 25% of them singletons; the top ten hold 7.5% to 9.5%. The specimen sequenced was PBMCs or a T cell subset sorted from them (not recorded which). The receptor source for this set is an adult woman who had mild COVID-19 (a few samples of this study predate the infection). Cell type and time point are not known.

This clonotype was detected a few times. CDR3 protein: CASSRTGGSVLNTEAFF. CDR3 in DNA: TGTGCCAGCAGCCGGACAGGGGGCTCGGTGTTGAACACTGAAGCTTTCTTT. The chain couples TRBV6-5 to TRBJ1-1; 11 bases fit TRBD1. V dropped 6 bases and J dropped 0; count of bases not matched to a gene: 9. This CDR3 contains 17 residues. Germline CDR1 is MNHEY and CDR2 is SVGAGI.

The V and J genes are TRBV6-6 and TRBJ2-2, with no clear D. V lost 6 bases to trimming and J lost 10 bases, with 9 bases between them. The CDR3 sequence is 11 residues long. The germline V gene encodes CDR1 MNHNY and CDR2 SVGAGI (reference sequence). This CDR3 reads CASSTPPELFF. CDR3 nucleotide sequence: TGTGCCAGCAGCACGCCCCCGGAGCTGTTTTTT.

In this sample, this clonotype turned up a few times. The CDR3 nucleotides read TGTGCCAGCAGCTTAGATGTGTGGGGGCCCTCCACTGAAGCTTTCTTT. Translated, it gives CASSLDVWGPSTEAFF. The gene calls are TRBV11-2 and TRBJ1-1; a possible D gene is TRBD1 (6 bases). Per germline, CDR1 SGHAT and CDR2 FQNNGV. The CDR3 contains 16 residues. Between the trimmed V and J ends, which lost 0 bases and 4 bases, there was a span of 15 bases.

The V gene is TRBV4-1, the J gene TRBJ1-1, with D possibly matching TRBD1 (5 bases). Germline CDR1 reads MGHRA; CDR2 reads YSYEKL. CDR3 length equals 15 residues. V lost 5 bases, J lost 4 bases, and 17 bases lay in between. The CDR3 DNA is TGCGCCAGCAGCGTTGAGGGGCGCAAGGGCACTGAAGCTTTCTTT. Protein: CASSVEGRKGTEAFF.

CDR3 amino acids: CASSQDRVEREQYF. CDR3 coding DNA: TGCGCCAGCAGCCAGGACAGGGTTGAACGCGAGCAGTACTTC. This chain links TRBV4-3 with TRBJ2-7, with 8 positions matching TRBD1. Trimming cost V 3 bases and J 6 bases; bases outside gene matches: 7. Germline lookup yields CDR1 LGHNA and CDR2 YSLEER. CDR3 length equals 14 residues.

This sequence joins TRBV25-1 and TRBJ2-3, with TRBD1 identical over 7 bases. Trimming at V came to 2 bases and at J to 6 bases, leaving 8 bases not matched to a gene. Germline V lookup: CDR1 MGHDK, CDR2 SYGVNS. The CDR3 contains 15 residues. This CDR3 is CASSETGARGDTQYF. CDR3 DNA: TGTGCCAGCAGTGAAACAGGGGCTAGGGGGGATACGCAGTATTTT.

The J gene is TRBJ2-3, the V gene TRBV29-1; D call uncertain. From germline, CDR1 is SQVTM and CDR2 ANQGSEA. The CDR3 length is 11 residues. V lost 3 bases, J lost 6 bases, and 7 bases lay in between. CDR3 residues: CSVDRRDTQYF. The CDR3 nucleotides read TGCAGCGTTGATCGGCGGGATACGCAGTATTTT.

The rearrangement uses TRBV12-3 or TRBV12-4 and TRBJ2-7, with 7 bases identical to TRBD2. The CDR3 contains 15 residues. V shed 4 bases and J 4 bases; nucleotides not matched to a gene: 10. The DNA for the CDR3 is TGTGCCAGCAGTTCCCATGGGGGGGATATTTACGAGCAGTACTTC. Its translation: CASSSHGGDIYEQYF.

The genes are TRBV3-1 and TRBJ2-3; D unresolved. The CDR3 covers 15 residues. Looked up from germline, CDR1 is LGHDT and CDR2 is YNNKEL (reference sequence). V gave up 2 bases and J gave up 2 bases, with 11 bases separating them. The CDR3 region is CASSQTYESTDTQYF. CDR3 in DNA: TGTGCCAGCAGCCAAACGTACGAGTCCACAGATACGCAGTATTTT.

This clonotype occurred a few times. This chain uses TRBV2 with TRBJ1-1; D is possibly TRBD1 (5 bases). Germline loops: CDR1 SNHLY, CDR2 FYNNEI. The CDR3 is 16 amino acids. Trimming left V 3 bases short and J 4 bases short, with 18 bases between. The CDR3 is CASSDPRLVGGTEAFF. In nucleotides, the CDR3 is TGTGCCAGCAGTGACCCCCGCCTGGTTGGGGGCACTGAAGCTTTCTTT.

Only a few counts were recorded for this clonotype. The rearrangement joins TRBV20-1 to TRBJ2-3; unclear D gene. The CDR3 length is 13 residues. The V gene's germline CDR1 is DFQATT and CDR2 SNEGSKA (reference sequence). Trimming took 6 bases from V and 0 from J, leaving 10 bases between them. The CDR3 DNA reads as TGCAGTGCGTTGACACCTAGCACAGATACGCAGTATTTT. As protein: CSALTPSTDTQYF.

In the case of this clonotype: A junction boundary mismatches the germline segment, possibly from a read error. V gene TRBV7-7 combines with J gene TRBJ2-1, with a weak D call TRBD2 (5 bases). Per the germline V gene, CDR1 is SSHAT and CDR2 is FNYEAQ (reference sequence). The CDR3 is made up of 14 amino acids. The CDR3 loop is CASSHPDPGSEQFF. CDR3 nucleotide sequence: TGTGCTAGCAGCCATCCCGATCCTGGGAGTGAGCAGTTCTTC.

This clonotype has only a few counts. The genes are TRBV29-1 and TRBJ2-2; D not resolved. Germline V gives CDR1 SQVTM, CDR2 ANQGSEA. The CDR3 contains 12 residues. The germline V and J ends were trimmed by 7 bases and 2 bases, with 8 bases remaining between them. As DNA, the CDR3 is TGCAGCGGGGCAGATAACACCGGGGAGCTGTTTTTT. Protein product: CSGADNTGELFF.

This clonotype was detected only a few times. The chain has TRBV12-3 or TRBV12-4 and TRBJ2-5; D not certain. The CDR3 has 16 amino acids. Trimming took 3 bases from V and 2 from J, leaving 16 bases between them. The CDR3: CASSFRTGTFQETQYF. The CDR3 coding sequence is TGTGCCAGCAGTTTTAGGACGGGCACTTTTCAAGAGACCCAGTACTTC.

The V gene is TRBV11-3, the J gene TRBJ2-1, with 9 bases fitting TRBD2. The CDR3 is 16 amino acids. The germline V gene has CDR1 SGHNT and CDR2 YENEEA. Germline trimming cut 4 bases from V and 8 bases from J; bases unmatched to any gene: 12. Here the CDR3 reads CASSSSWPSGKDEQFF. CDR3 nucleotides: TGTGCCAGCAGCTCCTCTTGGCCTAGCGGGAAGGATGAGCAGTTCTTC.

There are a few counts of this clonotype. The rearrangement uses TRBV23-1 and TRBJ2-5, with 7 bases that match TRBD1. TRBV23-1 is marked as an open reading frame, function uncertain. The J segment lost 5 bases and the V segment lost 4 bases, leaving 7 bases of the junction unmatched. This CDR3 spans 14 amino acids. DNA of the CDR3: TGCGCCAGCAGTCCACAGGGGTGGGGTGAGACCCAGTACTTC. Translating gives CASSPQGWGETQYF.

This clonotype was observed a handful of times. V is TRBV4-2 and J is TRBJ1-2; TRBD1 matches at 7 bases. Germline loops: CDR1 LGHNA, CDR2 YNFKEQ. The CDR3 extends over 15 amino acids. J was trimmed by 3 bases and V by 1 base; bases with no gene match: 5. The CDR3 DNA reads as TGTGCCAGCAGCCAAGTGACAACAGGGGACTATGGCTACACCTTC. This codes for CASSQVTTGDYGYTF.

This clonotype was seen at least ten times. This chain connects TRBV15 to TRBJ2-1; 8 bases align to TRBD1. Germline CDR1 reads LNHNV; CDR2 reads YYDKDF (reference sequence). J gave up 0 bases and V 2 bases, and 3 bases lay outside the gene matches. CDR3 size: 16 residues. For the CDR3, the DNA is TGTGCCACCAGCAGATTAGACAGGGGCTCCTACAATGAGCAGTTCTTC. Its protein product is CATSRLDRGSYNEQFF.

V usage is TRBV24-1 and J usage is TRBJ2-1; D might be TRBD1 or TRBD2, each matching 5 bases. V was trimmed by 4 bases and J by 3 bases, leaving 24 bases between them. The V gene's germline CDR1 is KGHDR and CDR2 SFDVKD. The CDR3 covers 19 residues. The CDR3 DNA reads TGTGCCACCAGTGAAAACTACGGGACGTCCCAAGGCGTCTACAATGAGCAGTTCTTC. Its translation: CATSENYGTSQGVYNEQFF.

This clonotype was seen a handful of times. This chain uses TRBV5-1 with TRBJ2-7; the match to TRBD2 covers 10 bases. Germline lookup yields CDR1 SGHRS and CDR2 YFSETQ. V lost 0 bases, J lost 5 bases, and 5 bases stayed unmatched. The CDR3 spans 15 residues. CDR3 sequence (DNA): TGCGCCAGCAGCTTGGCGGTAGCGGGAGGAAACGAGCAGTACTTC. Residues: CASSLAVAGGNEQYF.

The chain has TRBV20-1 and TRBJ2-3, with D unresolved. The germline V gene has CDR1 DFQATT and CDR2 SNEGSKA (reference sequence). V was pared by 2 bases and J by 2 bases, with 11 bases between. CDR3 length: 14 residues. CDR3 DNA sequence: TGCAGTGCTAGAACCGGGCCAAACACAGATACGCAGTATTTT. It yields the protein CSARTGPNTDTQYF.

In its sample, this clonotype was seen a few times. This may be a read error: a much more frequent sequence differs by one nucleotide. The chain joins TRBV5-1 to TRBJ2-7, with 10 bases fitting TRBD1. Germline values: CDR1 SGHRS, CDR2 YFSETQ. The CDR3 loop spans 14 amino acids. The J segment lost 5 bases and the V segment lost 3 bases, leaving 5 bases of the junction unmatched. The chain's CDR3 is CASSSGTGADEQYF. In DNA, the CDR3 is TGCGCCAGCAGCTCCGGGACAGGGGCCGACGAGCAGTACTTC. Drawing the rest from reference TRBV5-1 and TRBJ2-7, the complete variable domain is KAGVTQTPRYLIKTRGQQVTLSCSPISGHRSVSWYQQTPGQGLQFLFEYFSETQRNKGNFPGRFSGRQFSNSRSEMNVSTLELGDSALYLCASSSGTGADEQYFGPGTRLTVT.

This clonotype has only a few counts. V gene TRBV11-3 combines with J gene TRBJ2-1; 12 bases fit TRBD2. This CDR3 is 15 amino acids long. Germline loops: CDR1 SGHNT, CDR2 YENEEA. After removal of 5 bases from V and 6 bases from J, the junction contained 5 bases not matched to a gene. This chain's CDR3 is CASSPSSGRANEQFF. In nucleotides, the CDR3 is TGTGCCAGCAGCCCATCTAGCGGGAGGGCCAATGAGCAGTTCTTC. Full variable domain (outside the CDR3, taken from reference TRBV11-3 and TRBJ2-1): EAGVVQSPRYKIIEKKQPVAFWCNPISGHNTLYWYLQNLGQGPELLIRYENEEAVDDSQLPKDRFSAERLKGVDSTLKIQPAELGDSAVYLCASSPSSGRANEQFFGPGTRLTVL.

This clonotype was seen more than once but under ten times. The chain couples TRBV6-5 to TRBJ2-2; D may match TRBD1 or TRBD2 (6 bases each). Looked up from germline, CDR1 is MNHEY and CDR2 is SVGAGI. The CDR3 runs 16 residues. V lost 2 bases to trimming and J lost 4 bases, with 14 bases between them. In DNA, the CDR3 is TGTGCCAGCAGTTACGAAGGGGGGCGTAGCACCGGGGAGCTGTTTTTT. Protein product: CASSYEGGRSTGELFF.

The rearrangement joins TRBV29-1 to TRBJ2-3, with 9 bases lining up with TRBD2. J lost 1 base, V lost 7 bases, and 15 bases had no gene match. The CDR3 extends over 17 amino acids. Per germline, CDR1 SQVTM and CDR2 ANQGSEA. The CDR3: CSAWIAGARPGTDTQYF. CDR3 nucleotides: TGCAGCGCCTGGATAGCGGGAGCCCGTCCCGGCACAGATACGCAGTATTTT.